This T cell receptor beta chain was sequenced in a study of T cells in Graves' hyperthyroidism and ophthalmopathy. General study results and limits: By a 13 V-J model, ophthalmopathy was set apart from stable hyperthyroidism.

The CDR3 loop spans 17 amino acids. In germline, CDR1 is ENHRY, CDR2 SYGVKD. The V and J ends lost 0 bases and 0 bases respectively, with 12 bases between them. Amplification yielded TCR beta CDR3 regions, with RNA transcripts as the source. With the HTBI primer set, the TCR CDR3 went through a first round of RT-PCR. TCRdb reprocessed the multiplex PCR reads with MiXCR, giving one entry per CDR3 protein. There are approximately 380,000 distinct CDR3 sequences in the sample; 19% occur only once, and 3.7% lies in the top ten. Disease duration under 2 months; hyperthyroidism patients were aged 18 to 65. Patients having uncontrolled infection, another autoimmune disease, pregnancy or lactation were not included. Points on this clonotype: Its antigen is undetermined.

This TCR derives from a woman younger than 35 with Graves' hyperthyroidism. This chain links TRBV10-3 with TRBJ2-4; D gene uncertain. What was sequenced was blood. The CDR3 here is CAISESELQLAKNIQYF. CDR3 in DNA: TGTGCCATCAGTGAGTCAGAGTTACAGTTAGCCAAAAACATTCAGTACTTC.